This TCR beta chain originates from a study of tumor-infiltrating lymphocytes in oesophageal squamous cell carcinoma. The table lists this clonotype with a few counts. The CDR3 covers 14 residues. Germline V lookup: CDR1 SGHVS, CDR2 FNYEAQ. TCRdb used MiXCR to reprocess the PCR reads, holding one entry per CDR3 protein. The sample carries under 20,000 distinct CDR3 sequences, approximately 40% recorded once. The chain recombines TRBV7-6 with TRBJ2-7, with D possibly matching TRBD1 (6 bases). The J call is in doubt because the DNA end fits TRBJ1-2 better. Specimen: esophageal tumor tissue. This clonotype was sampled from a male donor with esophageal squamous cell carcinoma. CDR3 nucleotide sequence: TGTGCCAGCAGCTTAGAGGGGGTGGGGGTCGGCTACACCTTC. It codes for CASSLEGVGVGYTF.